The 3 T cell receptor beta chains in this list originate from one sample, sequenced in a study of blood T cells in healthy people across ages. A sample-barcoded 5' primer and a J-beta primer mix were used in a second PCR of roughly 6 to 12 cycles. One entry per CDR3 protein results from TCRdb running MiXCR on the 5' RACE reads. The sample yields about 1.7 million distinct CDR3 sequences, 28% seen once. Sequencing was done on a sample of blood. The receptors were sampled from a woman in her twenties or thirties in good health.

There are a few counts of this clonotype. V usage is TRBV14 and J usage is TRBJ2-3; TRBD2 matches at 13 bases. The germline CDR1 and CDR2 sequences are SGHDN and FVKESK. The CDR3 has 19 residues. V trimming: 1 base; J trimming: 4 bases; junction bases outside the gene matches: 11. The CDR3 DNA reads TGTGCCAGCAGCCAAGGGCGACTAGCGGGAGGCTTTGGCGCAGATACGCAGTATTTT. Amino acid sequence: CASSQGRLAGGFGADTQYF.

The rearrangement uses TRBV3-1 and TRBJ2-4, with D possibly called TRBD1 or TRBD2 (5 bases each). The V and J ends lost 3 bases and 0 bases respectively, with 12 bases between them. This CDR3 spans 16 amino acids. The V gene's germline CDR1 is LGHDT and CDR2 YNNKEL (reference sequence). The CDR3 sequence: CASSQRGTGAKNIQYF. The CDR3 DNA follows: TGTGCCAGCAGCCAGAGAGGGACGGGAGCCAAAAACATTCAGTACTTC. Combining the CDR3 with reference TRBV3-1 and TRBJ2-4 gives the whole variable domain DTAVSQTPKYLVTQMGNDKSIKCEQNLGHDTMYWYKQDSKKFLKIMFSYNNKELIINETVPNRFSPKSPDKAHLNLHINSLELGDSAVYFCASSQRGTGAKNIQYFGAGTRLSVL.

As concerns this clonotype: A single base separates this from a much larger clone, so it may be a read error. The chain links TRBV6-6 to TRBJ2-7; D not certain. Trimming took off 0 bases at V and 7 bases at J, with 19 bases between the two ends. Per the germline V gene, CDR1 is MNHNY and CDR2 is SVGAGI (reference sequence). This CDR3 region has 16 residues. The CDR3 nucleotides read TGTGCCAGCAGTTACTCGACCCAAGCGAACTACAATGAGCAGTACTTC. Translated, it gives CASSYSTQANYNEQYF.